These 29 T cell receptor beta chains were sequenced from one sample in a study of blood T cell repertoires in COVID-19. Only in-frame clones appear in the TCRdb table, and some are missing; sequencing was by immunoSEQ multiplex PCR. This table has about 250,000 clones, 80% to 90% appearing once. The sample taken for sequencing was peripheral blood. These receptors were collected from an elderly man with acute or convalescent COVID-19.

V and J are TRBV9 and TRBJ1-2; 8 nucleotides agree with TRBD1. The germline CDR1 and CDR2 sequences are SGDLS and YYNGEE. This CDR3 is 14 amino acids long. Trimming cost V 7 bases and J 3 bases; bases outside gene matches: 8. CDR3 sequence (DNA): TGTGCCAGCGGACCTGACAGGGGAGACTATGGCTACACCTTC. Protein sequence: CASGPDRGDYGYTF.

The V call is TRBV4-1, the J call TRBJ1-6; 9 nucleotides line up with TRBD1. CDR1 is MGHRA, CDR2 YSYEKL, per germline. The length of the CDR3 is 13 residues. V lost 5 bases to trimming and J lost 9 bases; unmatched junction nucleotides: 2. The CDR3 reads CASSGTGSSPLHF. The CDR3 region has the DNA TGCGCCAGCAGCGGGACAGGGAGTTCACCCCTCCACTTT.

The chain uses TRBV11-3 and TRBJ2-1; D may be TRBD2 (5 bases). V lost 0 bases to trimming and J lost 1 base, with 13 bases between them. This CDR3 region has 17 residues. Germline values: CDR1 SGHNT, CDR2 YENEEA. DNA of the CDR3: TGTGCCAGCAGCTTAGATGGCAGCGGCGGATCCTACAATGAGCAGTTCTTC. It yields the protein CASSLDGSGGSYNEQFF.

The CDR3 region has the DNA TGTGCCAGCAGCTCTGGACAGGAGCAGTACTTC. Protein: CASSSGQEQYF. The V and J genes are TRBV13 and TRBJ2-7; possibly TRBD1 for D (6 bases). Trimming removed 4 bases from V and 7 bases from J, with 8 bases in between. Per the germline V gene, CDR1 is PRHDT and CDR2 is FYEKMQ (reference sequence). This CDR3 spans 11 amino acids.

The CDR3 spells CASRERGRGNEKLFF. Written as DNA, the CDR3 is TGTGCCAGCAGAGAAAGGGGGCGCGGTAATGAAAAACTGTTTTTT. The rearrangement links TRBV25-1 to TRBJ1-4, with TRBD1 matching 7 bases. Germline CDR1 and CDR2: MGHDK and SYGVNS. The V gene end was trimmed by 6 bases and the J gene end by 4 bases; junction bases not matched to a gene: 8. The CDR3 loop spans 15 amino acids.

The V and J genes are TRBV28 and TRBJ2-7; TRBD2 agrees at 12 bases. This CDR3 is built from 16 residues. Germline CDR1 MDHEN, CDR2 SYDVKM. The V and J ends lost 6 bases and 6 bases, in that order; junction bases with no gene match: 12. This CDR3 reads CASRTGAGLAGSEQYF. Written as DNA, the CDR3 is TGTGCCAGCAGGACAGGCGCGGGACTAGCGGGTAGCGAGCAGTACTTC.

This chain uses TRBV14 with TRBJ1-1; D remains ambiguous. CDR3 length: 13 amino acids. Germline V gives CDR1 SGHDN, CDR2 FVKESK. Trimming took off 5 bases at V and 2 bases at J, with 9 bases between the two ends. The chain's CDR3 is CASSVTVNTEAFF. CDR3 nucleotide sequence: TGTGCCAGCAGCGTAACAGTCAACACTGAAGCTTTCTTT.

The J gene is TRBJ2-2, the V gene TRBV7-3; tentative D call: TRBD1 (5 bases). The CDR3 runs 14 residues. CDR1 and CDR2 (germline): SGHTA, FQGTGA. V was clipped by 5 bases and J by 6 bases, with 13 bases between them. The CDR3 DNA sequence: TGTGCCAGCAGCCTCTACAGGCGCTCCGGGGAGCTGTTTTTT. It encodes CASSLYRRSGELFF.

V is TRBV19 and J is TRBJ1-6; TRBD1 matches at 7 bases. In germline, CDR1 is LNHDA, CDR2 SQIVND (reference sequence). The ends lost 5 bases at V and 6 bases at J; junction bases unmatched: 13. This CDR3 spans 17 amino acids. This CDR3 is CASSVRQGSGGNSPLHF. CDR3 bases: TGTGCCAGTAGTGTTCGACAGGGAAGCGGCGGTAATTCACCCCTCCACTTT.

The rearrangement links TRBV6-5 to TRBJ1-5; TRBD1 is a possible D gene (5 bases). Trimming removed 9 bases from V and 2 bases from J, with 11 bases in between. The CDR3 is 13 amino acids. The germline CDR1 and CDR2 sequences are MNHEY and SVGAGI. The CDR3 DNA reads TGTGCCAGTGGGAGGGACGGCAATCAGCCCCAGCATTTT. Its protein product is CASGRDGNQPQHF.

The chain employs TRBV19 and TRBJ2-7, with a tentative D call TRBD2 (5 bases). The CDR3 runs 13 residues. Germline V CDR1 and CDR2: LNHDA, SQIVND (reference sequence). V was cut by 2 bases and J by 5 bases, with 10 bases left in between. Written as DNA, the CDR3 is TGTGCCAGTAGTATATCGGGGAGCCACGAGCAGTACTTC. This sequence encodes CASSISGSHEQYF.

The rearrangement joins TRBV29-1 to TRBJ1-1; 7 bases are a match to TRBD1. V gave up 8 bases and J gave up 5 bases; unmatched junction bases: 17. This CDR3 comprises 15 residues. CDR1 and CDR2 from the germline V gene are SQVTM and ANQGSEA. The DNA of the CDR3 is TGCAGCACGAGACAGGGACGCTCTCCCTGGACTGAAGCTTTCTTT. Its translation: CSTRQGRSPWTEAFF.

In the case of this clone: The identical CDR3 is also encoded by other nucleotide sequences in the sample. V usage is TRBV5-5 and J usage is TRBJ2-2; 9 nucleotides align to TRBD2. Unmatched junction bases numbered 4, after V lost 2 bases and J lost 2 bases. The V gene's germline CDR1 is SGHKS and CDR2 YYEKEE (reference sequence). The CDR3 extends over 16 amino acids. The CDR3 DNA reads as TGTGCCAGCAGCTTTTCTAGCGGGGACAACACCGGGGAGCTGTTTTTT. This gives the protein CASSFSSGDNTGELFF.

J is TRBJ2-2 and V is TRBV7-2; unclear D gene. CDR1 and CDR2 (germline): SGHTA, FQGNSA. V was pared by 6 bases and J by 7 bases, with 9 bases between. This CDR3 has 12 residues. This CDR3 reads CASRPSSGELFF. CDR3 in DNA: TGTGCCAGCAGGCCCTCGAGCGGGGAGCTGTTTTTT.

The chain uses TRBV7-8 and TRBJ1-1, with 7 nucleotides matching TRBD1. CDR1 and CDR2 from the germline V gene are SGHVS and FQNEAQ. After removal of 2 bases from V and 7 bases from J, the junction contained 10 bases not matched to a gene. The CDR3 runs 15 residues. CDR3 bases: TGTGCCAGCAGCTTAAGACAGGGAAGGATGGGTGAAGCTTTCTTT. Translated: CASSLRQGRMGEAFF.

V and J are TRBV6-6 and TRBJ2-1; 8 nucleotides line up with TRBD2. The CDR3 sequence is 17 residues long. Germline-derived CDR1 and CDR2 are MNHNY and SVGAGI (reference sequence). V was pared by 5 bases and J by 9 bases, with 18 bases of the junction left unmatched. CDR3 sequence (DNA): TGTGCCAGCAGTCGCAGGGGACTAGGCCCCGGGGAAGGTGAGCAGTTCTTC. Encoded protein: CASSRRGLGPGEGEQFF.

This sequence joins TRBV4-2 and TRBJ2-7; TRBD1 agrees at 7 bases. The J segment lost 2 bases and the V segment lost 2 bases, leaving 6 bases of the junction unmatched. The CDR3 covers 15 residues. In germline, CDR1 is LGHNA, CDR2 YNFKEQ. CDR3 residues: CASSQIGTATYEQYF. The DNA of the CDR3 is TGTGCCAGCAGCCAAATTGGGACAGCTACCTACGAGCAGTACTTC.

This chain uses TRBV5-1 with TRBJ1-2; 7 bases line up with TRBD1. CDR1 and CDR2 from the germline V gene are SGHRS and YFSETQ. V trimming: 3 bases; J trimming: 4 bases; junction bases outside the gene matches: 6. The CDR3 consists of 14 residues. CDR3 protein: CASSYGTGAYGYTF. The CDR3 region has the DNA TGCGCCAGCAGCTATGGAACAGGGGCCTATGGCTACACCTTC.

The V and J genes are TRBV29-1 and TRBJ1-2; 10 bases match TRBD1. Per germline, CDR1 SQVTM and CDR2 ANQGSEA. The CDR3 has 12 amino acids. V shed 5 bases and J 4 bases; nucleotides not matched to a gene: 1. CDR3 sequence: CSVRTGGYGYTF. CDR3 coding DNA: TGCAGCGTTAGGACAGGGGGCTATGGCTACACCTTC.

The chain's CDR3 is CASSAQQGPTYGYTF. In DNA, the CDR3 is TGTGCCAGCAGTGCTCAACAGGGCCCCACTTATGGCTACACCTTC. The chain has TRBV25-1 and TRBJ1-2; D perhaps matches TRBD1 (6 bases). The V end lost 4 bases, the J end lost 5 bases, and 17 bases lay between the germline ends. This CDR3 region has 15 residues. Per the germline V gene, CDR1 is MGHDK and CDR2 is SYGVNS.

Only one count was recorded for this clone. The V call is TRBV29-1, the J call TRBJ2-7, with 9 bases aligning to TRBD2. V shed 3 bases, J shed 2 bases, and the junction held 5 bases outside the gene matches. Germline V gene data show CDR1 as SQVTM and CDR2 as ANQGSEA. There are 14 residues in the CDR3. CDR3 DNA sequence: TGCAGCGTTGAGACTAGCGGAGCCACCTACGAGCAGTACTTC. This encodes CSVETSGATYEQYF.

As DNA, the CDR3 is TGTGCCAGCAGACCTATACAGGGGACACCCTCTGGGGCCAACGTCCTGACTTTC. It encodes CASRPIQGTPSGANVLTF. The rearrangement uses TRBV27 and TRBJ2-6; 7 nucleotides match TRBD1. The CDR3 is made up of 18 amino acids. Per the germline V gene, CDR1 is MNHEY and CDR2 is SMNVEV (reference sequence). The ends lost 6 bases at V and 0 bases at J; junction bases unmatched: 11.

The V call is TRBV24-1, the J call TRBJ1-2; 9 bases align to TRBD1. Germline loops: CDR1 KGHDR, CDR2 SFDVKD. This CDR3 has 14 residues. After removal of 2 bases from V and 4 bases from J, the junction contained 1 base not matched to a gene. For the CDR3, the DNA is TGTGCCACCAGTGATTCGGACAGGGGCTATGGCTACACCTTC. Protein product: CATSDSDRGYGYTF.

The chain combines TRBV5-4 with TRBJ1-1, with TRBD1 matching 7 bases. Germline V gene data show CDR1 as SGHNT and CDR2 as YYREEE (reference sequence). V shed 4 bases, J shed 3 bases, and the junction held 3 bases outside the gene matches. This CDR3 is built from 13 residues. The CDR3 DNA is TGTGCCAGCAGCCTTGACAGGGACACTGAAGCTTTCTTT. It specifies CASSLDRDTEAFF.

Here the CDR3 reads CASSLGGGTATNEKLFF. In DNA, the CDR3 is TGTGCCAGCAGCTTAGGCGGGGGAACCGCAACTAATGAAAAACTGTTTTTT. The V gene is TRBV7-6, the J gene TRBJ1-4; D is perhaps TRBD1 (5 bases). Trimming removed 1 base at V and 0 bases at J, with 12 bases between. CDR3 length: 17 residues. Germline CDR1 reads SGHVS; CDR2 reads FNYEAQ.

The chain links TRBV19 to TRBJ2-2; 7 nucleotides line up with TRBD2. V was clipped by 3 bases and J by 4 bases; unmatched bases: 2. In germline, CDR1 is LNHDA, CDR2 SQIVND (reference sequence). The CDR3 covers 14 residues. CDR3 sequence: CASSMGGGTGELFF. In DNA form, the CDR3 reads TGTGCCAGTAGTATGGGCGGGGGCACCGGGGAGCTGTTTTTT. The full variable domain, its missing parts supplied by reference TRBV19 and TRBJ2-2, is DGGITQSPKYLFRKEGQNVTLSCEQNLNHDAMYWYRQDPGQGLRLIYYSQIVNDFQKGDIAEGYSVSREKKESFPLTVTSAQKNPTAFYLCASSMGGGTGELFFGEGSRLTVL.

The CDR3 DNA follows: TGTGCCAGCAGTTACCGGAAAGCGAGCGGACAGGGGGCTGCGGATACGCAGTATTTT. Its protein product is CASSYRKASGQGAADTQYF. J is TRBJ2-3 and V is TRBV6-2 or TRBV6-3; 11 nucleotides align to TRBD1. The CDR3 is 19 residues long. Germline V gene lookup returns CDR1 MNHEY and CDR2 SVGEGT. The junction had 16 bases not matched to a gene; V was cut back by 2 bases and J by 6 bases.

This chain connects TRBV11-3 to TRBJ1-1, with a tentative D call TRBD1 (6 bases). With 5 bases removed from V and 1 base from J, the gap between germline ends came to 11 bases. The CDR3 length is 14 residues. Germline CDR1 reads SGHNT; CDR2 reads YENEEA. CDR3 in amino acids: CASSPGQTNTEAFF. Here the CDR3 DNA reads TGTGCCAGCAGCCCCGGACAGACGAACACTGAAGCTTTCTTT.

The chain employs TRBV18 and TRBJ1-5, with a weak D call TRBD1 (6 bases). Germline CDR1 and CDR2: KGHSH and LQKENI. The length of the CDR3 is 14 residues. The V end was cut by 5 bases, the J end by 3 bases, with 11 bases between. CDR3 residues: CASSLQGFNQPQHF. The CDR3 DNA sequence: TGTGCCAGCTCATTACAGGGATTCAATCAGCCCCAGCATTTT.